This T cell receptor beta chain was recovered during a study of technical replicates of blood from a few donors. The repertoire was sequenced with immunoSEQ multiplex PCR; TCRdb's copy has only in-frame clones and lacks some. Of over 55,000 clones listed, about 95% were seen once; the top ten hold 3%. CDR3 length equals 16 residues. Trimming shortened V by 0 bases and J by 4 bases, and 12 bases separated the two germline ends. Per the germline V gene, CDR1 is LGHNA and CDR2 is YNFKEQ. The chain recombines TRBV4-2 with TRBJ2-2, with no clear D. This clonotype was obtained from a human donor in good health. Some clones in this sample may be carry-over from other donors' samples. Sequencing was performed on PBMCs. The CDR3 is CASSQEKLVATGELFF. The CDR3 nucleotides are TGTGCCAGCAGCCAAGAAAAGTTGGTGGCCACCGGGGAGCTGTTTTTT.